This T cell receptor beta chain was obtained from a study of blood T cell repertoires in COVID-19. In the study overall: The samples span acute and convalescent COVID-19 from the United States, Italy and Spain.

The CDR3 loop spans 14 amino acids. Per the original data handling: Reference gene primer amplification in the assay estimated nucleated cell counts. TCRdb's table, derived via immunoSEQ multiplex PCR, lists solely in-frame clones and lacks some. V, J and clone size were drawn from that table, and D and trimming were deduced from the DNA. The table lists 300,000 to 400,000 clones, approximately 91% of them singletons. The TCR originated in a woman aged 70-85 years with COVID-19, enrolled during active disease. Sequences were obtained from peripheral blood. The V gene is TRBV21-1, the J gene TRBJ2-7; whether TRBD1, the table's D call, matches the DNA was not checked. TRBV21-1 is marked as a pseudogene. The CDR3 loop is CASSKGTGSGEQYF. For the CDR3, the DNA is TGTGCCAGCAGCAAAGGGACAGGGTCGGGCGAGCAGTACTTC.